This T cell receptor (beta chain) was observed in a study of cytomegalovirus exposure and HLA in healthy donors (dated by TCRdb to the late 2010s). For the study in its entirety: An earlier analysis of 587 of the donors reported approximately 300 Gb of sequence data and around 110 million unique TCR beta sequences from 190 million or so T cells. An early release covering around 630 HLA-typed donors comprised about 300 gigabases of sequencing data and 65 million to 100 million unique TCR sequences. Of the approximately 400 genotyped donors, 75% to 85% were placed in the genetic ancestry cluster associated with self-reported Caucasian donors. The study was designed to test whether signatures of past pathogen exposure could be identified by cataloging public T cell receptors. The T cell repertoires of around 670 subjects were profiled by immunosequencing and related to cytomegalovirus serostatus. In addition to the first cohort of around 670 subjects, a separate validation cohort of 120 different subjects was used. The study combined high-throughput TCR immunosequencing, statistical association of individual TCRs with disease status, and machine learning to predict cytomegalovirus infection status. To study patterns of TCR occurrence, a later analysis re-analyzed previously published TCR beta repertoires from 550 to 800 donors and added high-resolution HLA genotyping. In the later analysis, no new phenotypic data were used to find candidate immune exposures; instead, reliance was placed on TCR beta sequences and their occurrence across donors. To decide whether each TCR beta V gene segment behaved as functional or pseudogenic, an earlier analysis of 587 of the donors relied on high-throughput TCR beta sequencing. Donor age, sex, ethnicity and CMV serostatus were collected together with the repertoire data. A later genetic analysis took genome-wide SNP genotypes for about 55% of the roughly 700 donors and used that subset as a discovery cohort. Every repertoire in the discovery cohort had been generated on one and the same sequencing platform. HLA typing covered class I and class II loci at four-digit resolution. Typing coverage differed by locus: A, B, C, DRB1 and DQB1 were typed in about 629-640 donors, DQA1 in around 500, DPA1 in 600 to 610, and DPB1 in just under 490. A handful of DR-DQ haplotypes were handled as single units for association and clustering because linkage in the cohort was strong. Among some 400 genotyped donors of the cohort, an average of about 240,000 unique TCR beta nucleotide sequences were sequenced per donor, roughly a sixth of them non-productive.

Relative to germline, V is missing 5 bases and J is missing 0 bases, with 3 bases of the junction outside any gene match. The CDR3 has 13 amino acids, counting the end cysteine and phenylalanine. Solely the CDR3 DNA is kept, with 39 bases framed from the first base. Reading the germline V gene (reference sequence) gives CDR1 GTSNPN and CDR2 SVGIG. In total, fewer than 750 healthy bone marrow donors made up the cohort. At the time of sampling, every cohort member was nominally healthy, though immune exposures that went unrecorded were likely present. The donor tested CMV seropositive and was one of the 289 seropositive cohort members. Every donor gave a peripheral blood sample, and the peripheral blood mononuclear cells from that sample were used for TCR beta sequencing. The Qiagen DNeasy Blood Extraction Kit was used to extract genomic DNA from the blood cell samples. The full study reports these points: For the cohort, immune exposure information was limited to CMV serostatus. Because counts were too low, about 18 rarely observed V segments, including chromosome 9 orphons, were left out of the earlier analysis of about 500 of the donors. According to a later analysis, parvovirus B19, influenza, CMV and Epstein-Barr virus appeared linked to several top co-occurrence clusters. An association between a missense DCLRE1C variant and V-gene and J-gene trimming of TCR beta chains was found in a later genetic analysis and replicated in an independent cohort. It was suggested by the authors that the approach could potentially be generalized to other disease states and immunological phenotypes. When HLA alleles, especially DR and DQ, strongly co-occurred, attributing TCR associations to individual alleles was difficult. According to a later genetic analysis, donors in an Asian-associated ancestry cluster had fewer N-insertions in productive TCRs than the approximately 700-donor mean. In both the original and validation cohorts, the classifier was reported to diagnose cytomegalovirus status with high specificity and sensitivity. Roughly uniform sequencing depth across donors was assumed in presence/absence analyses, although this assumption may not hold. A later analysis found that HLA-associated TCR beta chains were more clonally expanded and had lower generation probabilities than equally common non-associated chains. In a later analysis, around 17,000 TCR beta sequences were associated with specific HLA alleles at a false discovery rate of 0.05. A later analysis found that TCR association rates varied across HLA loci, with DRB1 alleles showing the most associated TCRs and HLA-C alleles the fewest. Some IMGT-functional V segments, including TRBV6-2 and TRBV6-3, could not be distinguished by the 87-base-pair reads and were therefore excluded. A further reported finding was that TCR beta sequences accurately predicted the HLA-A and HLA-B alleles for most subjects in the first cohort. An earlier analysis of roughly 570 of the donors showed that most TCR beta V segments appeared in productive rearrangements either about 87% or about 30% of the time, which broadly matched IMGT annotations. While some public TCRs were present in many individuals, most TCR sequences turned up only very rarely across donors. Correlated functional status among segregating V segments might be attributable to linkage disequilibrium, but an unknown experimental factor could not be ruled out. In vitro tests confirmed that a few of the cytomegalovirus-associated TCR beta chains recognize cytomegalovirus antigens. A cluster of highly shared sequence variants was judged likely to be a technical artifact of the sequencing pipeline. Because HLA typing was unavailable for some donors at each locus, only the typed subset was used in association tests. According to a later analysis, most CMV-associated TCR beta chains appeared to be HLA-restricted, and the HLA associations seemed to be driven largely by CMV exposure. Only TCR beta chains were sequenced in this cohort, and the absence of alpha or paired-chain data limited detectable features. The study gave a list of under 200 TCR beta chains associated with cytomegalovirus.

Library preparation employed the immunoSEQ multiplex PCR assay. For the multiplex PCR, a mixture combining 60 forward primers for TCR Vbeta segments and 13 reverse primers for TCR Jbeta segments was used. A multiplex PCR assay on genomic DNA amplified the CDR3 region of rearranged TCR beta genes. The amplified TCR beta libraries were sequenced on the Illumina HiSeq System as 87-base-pair reads. As for the original processing: A later analysis counted tens of millions of unique TCR beta chains across the 650 to 800 repertoires, and roughly 11 million of these chains were shared by at least two donors. Raw reads were error-corrected and collapsed into unique sequences by a nearest-neighbor algorithm in which closely related sequences were merged to remove PCR and sequencing errors. To assign V, D and J gene segments, CDR3 sequences were aligned to IMGT reference sequences. For a sequence to be retained, at least a six-nucleotide match to both a V gene segment and a J gene segment was required. A rearrangement was called productive if the CDR3 had no stop codons and remained in frame with V and J, and every other rearrangement was called non-productive. CDR3 was defined according to IMGT convention as the region running from the second conserved V-encoded cysteine to the conserved J-encoded phenylalanine. In an earlier analysis of around 540 of the donors, sequences lacking an unambiguous match to a single V gene segment were excluded. An earlier analysis of 587 of the donors classified V segments as functional when productive rearrangements were above 56.7% and as segregating when the standard deviation between donors was above 5%. A statistical classification framework was developed to diagnose cytomegalovirus status using the catalog of TCR beta chain sequences. V and J gene assignment, in a later analysis, came from comparing TCR nucleotide sequences with IMGT/GENE-DB human TR gene sequences. A later analysis assigned CDR3 sequences and most-parsimonious VDJ recombination scenarios with the TCRdist pipeline. In a later analysis, each TCR beta chain was defined by its CDR3 amino acid sequence together with its V-gene family, and reads without a unique V-gene family were excluded. As a way to deal with suspected cross-contamination and a sequencing artifact, a later analysis dropped over 550 nucleotide sequences that were highly shared and had low generation probability. In a later analysis, a clonal expansion index was calculated for each public chain from normalized within-repertoire ranks of inferred template counts. In a later analysis, generation probabilities were computed with a VDJ recombination model fitted to out-of-frame rearrangements, and the resulting probabilities were checked against IGoR. In a later analysis, TCR-TCR, TCR-HLA and TCR-CMV co-occurrence was scored with hypergeometric tests, and a repertoire-size bias correction was applied to TCR pairs. To estimate false discovery rates, a later analysis permuted the HLA or CMV assignments 20 times. In a later analysis, co-occurring TCRs were grouped using DBSCAN, with TCRdist sequence similarity added in when clustering inside HLA-allele-positive subsets. For co-occurrence clustering, repertoires with fewer than 30,000 or more than 120,000 public chains were excluded, along with 4 to 6 repertoires with anomalous nucleotide sharing. Sourced from immuneACCESS, this table was stored by TCRdb with only in-frame sequences that have V and J called. A share of the clones is absent; for the studies checked, an unresolved V gene accounts for under half, and the remainder has no known explanation. From that table come the V and J calls and clone size; the DNA was used to work out D and trimming. This sample has 90,000 to 110,000 clones in its table, and 80% of those were observed once. The leading ten clones occupy roughly 6.9% of the sample.

This clone was seen a few times. Its binding antigen is unknown. Base qualities are not recorded, but no much larger clone differs from it by a single base. Source material: PBMCs. The sequence derives from a man aged 30 to 39 in good health and CMV-seropositive. This sequence uses TRBV30 and TRBJ1-2, with 7 bases matching TRBD1. In nucleotides, the sequence is TGTGCCTGGTGGACAGGCGCTAACTATGGCTACACCTTC. Its amino acids are CAWWTGANYGYTF.